This TCR beta chain was sequenced during a study of shared clonotypes between healthy human individuals. Study-level background: Plates per donor: three CD4 naive, three CD4 memory, two CD8 naive, one CD8 memory. Study-level findings and limits: Researchers sampled blood only, noting tissue repertoires likely differ. Memory subsets had estimated richness that was generally smaller than that of naive subsets.

V dropped 4 bases and J dropped 3 bases, with 14 bases sitting between them. The CDR3 has 15 amino acids. The V gene's germline CDR1 is LGHNA and CDR2 YSLEER. Comment on this clone: What it binds is unknown.

Original methodology: As immunoSEQ supplied junction-only sequences (without quality scores), filtering differed. Assay: immunoSEQ multiplex PCR; the TCRdb copy retains only in-frame clones and omits some. D and trimming come from the DNA, and the V and J calls and clone size come from that table. The data show millions of clones, about 95% seen once. Sequenced input: naive CD4+ T cells sorted from blood. Subset in this sample: CD45RA+ positively selected. This TCR was recovered from a man between 18 and 35 years old in good health. The V and J genes are TRBV4-3 and TRBJ2-3; TRBD2 is a possible D gene (5 bases). The chain's CDR3 is CASSPTRLGTDTQYF. The CDR3 DNA sequence: TGCGCCAGCAGCCCAACTAGGTTAGGTACAGATACGCAGTATTTT.